This TCR beta chain was documented in a study of human thymus T cells. Study-wide results and caveats: Gene usage (both V and J) appeared biased in thymic and blood repertoires.

The protocol was immunoSEQ multiplex PCR, while the TCRdb copy is restricted to in-frame clones and leaves out a portion. The sample holds 57,000 or so clones, approximately 95% seen once. Per germline, CDR1 MGHDK and CDR2 SYGVNS. Trimming cost V 2 bases and J 2 bases; bases outside gene matches: 11. CDR3 size: 18 residues. This clone appeared once. Antigen unknown. The donor group consisted of healthy Finnish infants who were having corrective surgery for congenital heart defects. An approximately 0.45-1 mL peripheral blood aliquot was taken intraoperatively from four of eight donors. All available leukocytes, rather than a set cell count, yielded the blood DNA.

The gene calls are TRBV25-1 and TRBJ2-5, with 10 bases that match TRBD2. The material sequenced was blood. This receptor was identified in a boy under two years old with a congenital heart defect but otherwise immunologically healthy. This chain's CDR3 is CASSERMASGGPQETQYF. The CDR3 nucleotides are TGTGCCAGCAGTGAACGAATGGCTAGCGGGGGCCCGCAAGAGACCCAGTACTTC.